This T cell receptor (beta chain) derives from a study of cytomegalovirus exposure and HLA in healthy donors. Study findings and constraints: In a later analysis, TCR beta V- and J-gene trimming showed a link to a missense DCLRE1C variant. Solely CMV serostatus was available to characterize immune exposure.

As concerns this clone: Antigen specificity is unknown. Mismatch with germline at one junction end may stem from a read error. The same CDR3 arises from other DNA sequences in this sample as well.

Healthy bone marrow donors supplied every sample. CDR3 length: 14 amino acids. Germline V CDR1 and CDR2: LNHDA, SQIVND (reference sequence). PCR amplification relied on 60 Vbeta primers (plus 13 Jbeta primers). Only in-frame clones appear in the TCRdb table, and some are missing; sequencing was by immunoSEQ multiplex PCR. Of fewer than 200,000 clones listed, 87% are singletons. The clonotype comes from a boy younger than 10 in good health and CMV-seronegative. Source material: PBMCs. The V call is TRBV19, the J call TRBJ1-5; TRBD1 is a possible D gene (6 bases). The CDR3 DNA reads TGTGCCAGTAGTATCAGGGACAACAATCAGCCTCAGCATTTT. The encoded protein is CASSIRDNNQPQHF. Full variable domain (remainder filled in from reference TRBV19 and TRBJ1-5): DGGITQSPKYLFRKEGQNVTLSCEQNLNHDAMYWYRQDPGQGLRLIYYSQIVNDFQKGDIAEGYSVSREKKESFPLTVTSAQKNPTAFYLCASSIRDNNQPQHFGDGTRLSIL.